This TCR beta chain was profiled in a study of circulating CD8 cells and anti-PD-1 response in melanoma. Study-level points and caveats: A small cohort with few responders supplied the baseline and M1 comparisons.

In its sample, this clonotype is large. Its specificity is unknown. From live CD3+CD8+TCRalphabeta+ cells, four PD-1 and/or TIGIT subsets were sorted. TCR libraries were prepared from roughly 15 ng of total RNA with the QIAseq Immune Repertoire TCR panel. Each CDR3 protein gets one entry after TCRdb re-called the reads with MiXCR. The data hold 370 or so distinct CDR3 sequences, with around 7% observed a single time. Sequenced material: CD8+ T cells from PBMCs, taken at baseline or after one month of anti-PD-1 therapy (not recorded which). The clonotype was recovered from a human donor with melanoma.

The CDR3 DNA is TGTGCCAGTAGGCAACTCGGCGAGGCTTTCTTT. This sequence encodes CASRQLGEAFF. V usage is TRBV19 and J usage is TRBJ1-1; the D is unclear. This CDR3 is 11 amino acids long. Germline V gives CDR1 LNHDA, CDR2 SQIVND (reference sequence). The V and J ends lost 6 bases and 11 bases respectively, with 13 bases between them. The complete variable domain, with remaining parts taken from reference TRBV19 and TRBJ1-1, reads DGGITQSPKYLFRKEGQNVTLSCEQNLNHDAMYWYRQDPGQGLRLIYYSQIVNDFQKGDIAEGYSVSREKKESFPLTVTSAQKNPTAFYLCASRQLGEAFFGQGTRLTVV.